Shown below are 9 T cell receptor beta chains from a single sample sequenced in a study of T cells in Graves' hyperthyroidism and ophthalmopathy (dated by TCRdb to 2018 to 2020). Library preparation employed multiplex PCR. Sequencing took place on an Illumina HiSeq 2000. The TCR beta CDR3 regions were amplified from RNA transcripts. The first round of RT-PCR for the TCR CDR3 was performed with the HTBI primer set and the Qiagen OneStep RT-PCR kit. TCRdb's own reprocessing of the public reads used fastp at Q25 and MiXCR and kept productive beta chains. Under each unique CDR3 protein, matching rows form one entry showing the most common genes and DNA. For this sample there are hundreds of thousands of distinct CDR3 sequences; around 15% appear just once. The top ten clonotypes cover 9.5% to 13% of the sample. The specimen was blood. The receptors stem from a woman aged 18 to 35 with Graves' hyperthyroidism.

This clonotype has a handful of counts. V usage is TRBV18 and J usage is TRBJ2-2; no reliable D call. With 3 bases removed from V and 1 base from J, the gap between germline ends came to 6 bases. The CDR3 covers 14 residues. Germline V CDR1 and CDR2: KGHSH, LQKENI. The CDR3 DNA reads TGTGCCAGCTCACCGAACAAGAACACCGGGGAGCTGTTTTTT. Encoded protein: CASSPNKNTGELFF.

Of note for this clonotype: Being one base from a much bigger clone, this may be a read error. This sequence joins TRBV27 and TRBJ2-3; no definite D call. The CDR3 totals 14 residues. Germline V gene sequence: CDR1 MNHEY, CDR2 SMNVEV (reference sequence). The CDR3 DNA follows: TGTGCCAGCAGTCCGTCGACCCGAACAGATTCGCAGTATTTT. This translates into CASSPSTRTDSQYF.

This clonotype was detected a few times. The chain joins TRBV29-1 to TRBJ2-5; no firm D call. Trimming pared 8 bases from V and 1 base from J, leaving 14 bases between. The CDR3 totals 13 residues. The germline CDR1 and CDR2 sequences are SQVTM and ANQGSEA. CDR3 bases: TGCAGCCTTGTCCGGCTCCGCCAAGAGACCCAGTACTTC. Translating gives CSLVRLRQETQYF.

Comment on this clonotype: A read error may produce the germline difference seen at one junction end. The chain is built from TRBV19 and TRBJ2-7; D is tentatively TRBD1 or TRBD2 (5 bases each). The CDR3 spans 13 residues. The germline V gene encodes CDR1 LNHDA and CDR2 SQIVND (reference sequence). The CDR3 loop is CACRGAMSYEQYF. The DNA of the CDR3 is TGTGCCTGTAGAGGGGCGATGAGTTACGAGCAGTACTTC.

This clonotype was seen more than once but under ten times. The rearrangement joins TRBV5-5 to TRBJ1-1; D is uncertain. The CDR3 contains 14 residues. V lost 7 bases and J lost 0, with 13 bases in between. Germline assignment: CDR1 SGHKS and CDR2 YYEKEE (reference sequence). The CDR3 DNA follows: TGTGCCAGCGGCTCGGAGGGCCTGAACACTGAAGCTTTCTTT. Translating it yields CASGSEGLNTEAFF.

This clonotype was detected ten times or more. V usage is TRBV20-1 and J usage is TRBJ2-1; TRBD2 aligns across 8 bases. In germline, CDR1 is DFQATT, CDR2 SNEGSKA (reference sequence). The trim removed 5 bases at V and 8 bases at J, leaving 8 bases unmatched. The CDR3 runs to 13 residues. The CDR3 DNA sequence: TGCAGTGCTGGACGGACTAGCCCCGATGAGCAGTTCTTC. Its protein is CSAGRTSPDEQFF.

This clonotype has just a few counts. The chain has TRBV7-9 and TRBJ2-6, with TRBD1 identical over 9 bases. V lost 5 bases to trimming and J lost 19 bases; unmatched junction nucleotides: 9. Germline V gene lookup returns CDR1 SEHNR and CDR2 FQNEAQ (reference sequence). The length of the CDR3 is 12 residues. CDR3 in DNA: TGTGCCAGCAGCCGAGGTCGGGACAGGGACACTTTC. Translated, it gives CASSRGRDRDTF.

This clonotype was seen repeatedly, ten times or more. J is TRBJ2-7 and V is TRBV6-5; 7 bases fit TRBD1. The CDR3 is 15 amino acids. J was trimmed by 1 base and V by 2 bases; bases with no gene match: 5. The germline CDR1 and CDR2 sequences are MNHEY and SVGAGI. CDR3: CASSYGQALSYEQYF. CDR3 bases: TGTGCCAGCAGTTACGGACAGGCCTTATCCTACGAGCAGTACTTC.

This clonotype was observed a few times. The genes are TRBV11-3 and TRBJ1-1; D not resolved. The CDR3 length is 14 residues. Trimming stripped 5 bases from V and 2 bases from J, with 12 bases between. Germline loops: CDR1 SGHNT, CDR2 YENEEA. CDR3 loop: CASSLIYSNTEAFF. The CDR3 DNA is TGTGCCAGCAGCCTCATTTACTCTAACACTGAAGCTTTCTTT.